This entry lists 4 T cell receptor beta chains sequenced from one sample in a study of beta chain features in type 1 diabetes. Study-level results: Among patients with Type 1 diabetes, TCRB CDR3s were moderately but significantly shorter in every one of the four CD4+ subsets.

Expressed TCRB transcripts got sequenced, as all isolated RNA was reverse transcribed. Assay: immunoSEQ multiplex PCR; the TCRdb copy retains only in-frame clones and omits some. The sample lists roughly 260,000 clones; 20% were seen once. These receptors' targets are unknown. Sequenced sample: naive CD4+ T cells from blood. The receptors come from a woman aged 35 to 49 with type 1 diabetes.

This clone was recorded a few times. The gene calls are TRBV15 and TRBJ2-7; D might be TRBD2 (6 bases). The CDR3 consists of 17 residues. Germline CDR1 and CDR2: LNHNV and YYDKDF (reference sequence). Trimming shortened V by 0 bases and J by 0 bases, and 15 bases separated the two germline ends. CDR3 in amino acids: CATSREGGSLNSYEQYF. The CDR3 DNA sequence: TGTGCCACCAGCAGAGAGGGGGGATCTTTGAACTCCTACGAGCAGTACTTC.

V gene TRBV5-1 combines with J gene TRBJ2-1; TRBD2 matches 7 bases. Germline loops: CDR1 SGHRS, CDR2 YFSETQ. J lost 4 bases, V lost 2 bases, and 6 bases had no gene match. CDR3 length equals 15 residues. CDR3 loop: CASSFTGTIYNEQFF. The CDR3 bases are TGCGCCAGCAGCTTCACCGGGACTATTTACAATGAGCAGTTCTTC.

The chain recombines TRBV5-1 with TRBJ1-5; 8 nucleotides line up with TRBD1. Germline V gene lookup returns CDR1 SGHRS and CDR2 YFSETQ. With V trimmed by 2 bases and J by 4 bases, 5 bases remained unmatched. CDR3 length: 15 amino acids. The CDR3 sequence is CASSLTGTGNQPQHF. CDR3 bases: TGCGCCAGCAGCTTAACCGGGACAGGTAATCAGCCCCAGCATTTT.

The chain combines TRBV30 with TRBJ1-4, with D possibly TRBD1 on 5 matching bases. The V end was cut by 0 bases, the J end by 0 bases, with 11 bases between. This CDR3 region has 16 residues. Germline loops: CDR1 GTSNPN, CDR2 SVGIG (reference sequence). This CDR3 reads CAWSVAGAATNEKLFF. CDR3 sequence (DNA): TGTGCCTGGAGTGTGGCTGGGGCTGCAACTAATGAAAAACTGTTTTTT.